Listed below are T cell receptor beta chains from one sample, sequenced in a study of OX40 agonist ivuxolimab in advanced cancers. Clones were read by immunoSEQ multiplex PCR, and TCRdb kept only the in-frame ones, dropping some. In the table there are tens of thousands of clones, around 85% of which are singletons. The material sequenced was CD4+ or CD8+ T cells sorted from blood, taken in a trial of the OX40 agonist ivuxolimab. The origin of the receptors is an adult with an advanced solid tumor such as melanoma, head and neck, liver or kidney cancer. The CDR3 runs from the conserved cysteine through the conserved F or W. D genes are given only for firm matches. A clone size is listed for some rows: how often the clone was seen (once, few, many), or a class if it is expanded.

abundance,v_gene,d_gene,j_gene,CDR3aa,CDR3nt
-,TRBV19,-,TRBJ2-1,CASSIKGTSNEQFF,TGTGCCAGTAGTATAAAGGGGACTTCCAATGAGCAGTTCTTC
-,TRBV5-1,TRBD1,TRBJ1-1,CASTDPRDRGDTEAFF,TGCGCCAGCACCGACCCCCGGGACAGGGGGGACACTGAAGCTTTCTTT
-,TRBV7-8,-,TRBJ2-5,CASSPRRGGEETQYF,TGTGCCAGCAGCCCCAGAAGGGGGGGGGAAGAGACCCAGTACTTC
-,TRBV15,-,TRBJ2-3,CATSRDQIDTQYF,TGTGCCACCAGCAGAGATCAGATAGATACGCAGTATTTT
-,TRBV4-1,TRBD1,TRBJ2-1,CASSQGNRGRNEQFF,TGCGCCAGCAGCCAAGGGAACAGGGGTCGCAATGAGCAGTTCTTC
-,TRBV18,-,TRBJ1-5,CASSPSGDQPQHF,TGTGCCAGCTCACCGTCGGGGGATCAGCCCCAGCATTTT
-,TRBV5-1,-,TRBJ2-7,CASSRRDSKIYEQYF,TGCGCCAGCAGCCGGAGGGACAGCAAGATTTACGAGCAGTACTTC
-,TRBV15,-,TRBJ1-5,CATSRDHRPQPQHF,TGTGCCACCAGCAGAGATCACCGGCCTCAGCCCCAGCATTTT
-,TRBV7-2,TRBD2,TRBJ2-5,CASSLRETEETQYF,TGTGCCAGCAGCTTGCGGGAGACCGAAGAGACCCAGTACTTC
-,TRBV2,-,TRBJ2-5,CASMGERLIQETQYF,TGTGCCAGCATGGGGGAGAGACTAATTCAAGAGACCCAGTACTTC
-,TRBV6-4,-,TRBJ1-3,CATNPAGGNTIYF,TGTGCCACCAATCCCGCGGGTGGAAACACCATATATTTT
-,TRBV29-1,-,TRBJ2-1,CSARGSYNEQFF,TGCAGCGCCAGGGGTTCTTACAATGAGCAGTTCTTC
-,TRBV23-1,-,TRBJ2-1,CASSQYNSDASKNNEQFF,TGCGCCAGCAGTCAATACAACAGCGACGCCTCTAAGAACAATGAGCAGTTCTTC
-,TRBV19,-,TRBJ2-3,CASSDTLGTDTQYF,TGTGCCAGTAGTGACACTCTCGGCACAGATACGCAGTATTTT
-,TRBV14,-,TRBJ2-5,CASSQDLFPETQYF,TGTGCCAGCAGCCAAGATCTGTTCCCAGAGACCCAGTACTTC
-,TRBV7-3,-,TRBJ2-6,CASSFRGAGANVLTF,TGTGCCAGCAGCTTTCGTGGGGCTGGGGCCAACGTCCTGACTTTC
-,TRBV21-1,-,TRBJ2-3,CASSQTEWCGGTQYF,TGTGCCAGCAGCCAAACGGAATGGTGTGGGGGTACGCAGTATTTT
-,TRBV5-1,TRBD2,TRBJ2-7,CASSFSGTSGNEQYF,TGCGCCAGCAGCTTCTCCGGGACTAGCGGTAACGAGCAGTACTTC
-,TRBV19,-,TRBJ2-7,CASSIEAGSDEQYF,TGTGCCAGTAGTATAGAGGCGGGGAGCGACGAGCAGTACTTC
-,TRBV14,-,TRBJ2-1,CASSQGLSSYNEQFF,TGTGCCAGCAGCCAAGGACTGAGCTCCTACAATGAGCAGTTCTTC
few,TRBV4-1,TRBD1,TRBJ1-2,CASSRLFDRDNYGYTF,TGCGCCAGCAGCCGACTTTTTGACAGGGACAACTATGGCTACACCTTC
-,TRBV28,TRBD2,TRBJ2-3,CASRVSGSGADTQYF,TGTGCCAGCAGAGTGAGCGGGAGTGGTGCAGATACGCAGTATTTT
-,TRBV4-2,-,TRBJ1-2,CASSQDRGSYGYTF,TGTGCCAGCAGCCAAGACCGGGGGTCCTATGGCTACACCTTC
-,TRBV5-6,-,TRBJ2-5,CAPSPGGGEETQYF,TGTGCCCCCTCTCCGGGTGGAGGAGAAGAGACCCAGTACTTC
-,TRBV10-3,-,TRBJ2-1,CAISEQGSSYNEQFF,TGTGCCATCAGTGAACAGGGAAGCTCCTACAATGAGCAGTTCTTC
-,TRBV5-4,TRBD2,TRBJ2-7,CASSSRLAGAGEQYF,TGTGCCAGCAGCTCGAGACTAGCGGGAGCGGGTGAGCAGTACTTC
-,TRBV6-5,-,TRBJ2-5,CASTPDRTGRVLYF,TGTGCCAGCACTCCGGACCGAACAGGGAGGGTCCTGTACTTC
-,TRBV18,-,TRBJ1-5,CASSPPARQPQHF,TGTGCCAGCTCACCCCCGGCTAGGCAGCCCCAGCATTTT
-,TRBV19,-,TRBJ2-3,CASSPGLNSDTQYF,TGTGCCAGTTCCCCAGGGTTGAACTCAGATACGCAGTATTTT
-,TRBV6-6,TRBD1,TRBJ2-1,CASRRQGYEQFF,TGTGCCAGCAGAAGACAGGGCTATGAGCAGTTCTTC
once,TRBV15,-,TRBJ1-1,CATSREGGTEAFF,TGTGCCACCAGCAGAGAGGGGGGCACTGAAGCTTTCTTT
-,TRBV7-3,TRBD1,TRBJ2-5,CASSLNPLGTGGLETQYF,TGTGCCAGCAGCTTAAATCCTCTAGGGACAGGGGGCTTGGAGACCCAGTACTTC
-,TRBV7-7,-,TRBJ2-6,CASRKGRLAGANVLTF,TGTGCTAGCAGGAAGGGGCGTCTGGCTGGGGCCAACGTCCTGACTTTC
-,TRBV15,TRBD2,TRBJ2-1,CATSRERGSSSYNEQFF,TGTGCCACCAGCAGAGAGCGGGGGTCAAGCTCCTACAATGAGCAGTTCTTC
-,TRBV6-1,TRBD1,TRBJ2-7,CASTRDRDYEQYF,TGTGCCAGCACCCGGGACAGGGACTACGAGCAGTACTTC
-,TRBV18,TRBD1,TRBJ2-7,CASSPLPGQDYEQYF,TGTGCCAGCTCACCCCTTCCGGGACAGGACTACGAGCAGTACTTC
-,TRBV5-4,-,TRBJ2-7,CASSPQPGLDEQYF,TGTGCCAGCAGCCCTCAACCCGGATTGGACGAGCAGTACTTC